The subject of this entry is one TCR beta chain. Its antigen is as yet unknown. V was trimmed by 3 bases and J by 5 bases, leaving 14 bases between them. The CDR3 length is 15 residues. Germline V gene sequence: CDR1 MDHEN, CDR2 SYDVKM. Data came from immunoSEQ multiplex PCR; TCRdb stores just in-frame clones and leaves some out. The sample carries roughly 76,000 clones, less than 95% recorded once. The sample belongs to a study of lymphopenia after photon versus proton radiotherapy. Whole-study results and caveats: Post-nadir TCR diversity decline inversely tracked overall survival among those who died.

The TCR was taken from a woman aged 40 to 49 with cholangiocarcinoma. This chain connects TRBV28 to TRBJ1-5, with unresolved D. The sequencing used peripheral blood, collected from a patient treated with photon-based radiotherapy. The CDR3 DNA reads TGTGCCAGCAGTTTGGTAATGGGTGATCATCAGCCCCAGCATTTT. Translated, it gives CASSLVMGDHQPQHF. Looking up the rest from reference TRBV28 and TRBJ1-5 gives the full variable domain: DVKVTQSSRYLVKRTGEKVFLECVQDMDHENMFWYRQDPGLGLRLIYFSYDVKMKEKGDIPEGYSVSREKKERFSLILESASTNQTSMYLCASSLVMGDHQPQHFGDGTRLSIL.